This section outlines one T cell receptor (beta chain) sequence together with its context. The CDR3 length is 12 residues. Trimming cost V 10 bases and J 1 base, with 10 bases left between them. Germline CDR1 and CDR2: ENHRY and SYGVKD. Profiled with immunoSEQ multiplex PCR; TCRdb holds only in-frame clones, not every one. The sample shows 150,000 to 200,000 clones, 90% of them seen only once. These data come from a study of control samples from healthy donors and cancer patients. Sequencing was done on a sample of blood. The V and J genes are TRBV10-3 and TRBJ2-5; a possible D gene is TRBD1 (6 bases). This sequence was found in a woman aged 45 to 65 in good health. The DNA for the CDR3 is TGTGCCACCCGGACAGCCCAAGAGACCCAGTACTTC. Protein product: CATRTAQETQYF.